One T cell receptor beta chain is described in this entry. What it binds is not known. Treatment denoted: 15 to 20 received Ad26.COV2.S at low or high dose, single or two shots; about 5 received placebo; per-sample allocation not given. The samples date from day 63 after the first vaccine or placebo injection. Based in Boston, the donor was an adult of 18-55 years. Vaccination used an Ad26 vector expressing Wuhan-strain SARS-CoV-2 spike. The data stem from a study of Ad26.COV2.S vaccination and SARS-CoV-2 variants. Study at large: As a participant in COV1001, the donor was in the Ad26.COV2.S trial arm.

Study findings and constraints: Breadth measured for non-spike TCRs was similar across vaccine and placebo recipients.

TCRdb's copy holds only in-frame clones and misses some; the assay was immunoSEQ multiplex PCR. This table has under 600,000 clones, roughly nine tenths appearing once. CDR1 is SGDLS and CDR2 is YYNGEE in the germline V gene. Deletions cut 0 bases from V and 8 bases from J, with 8 bases between. The CDR3 is 13 residues long. The V gene is TRBV9, the J gene TRBJ2-2; D is perhaps TRBD2 (5 bases). Sequenced material: peripheral blood, taken in a trial of Ad26.COV2.S vaccine versus placebo. The TCR comes from a person between 18 and 60 years old who received the Ad26.COV2.S COVID-19 vaccine or a placebo. The CDR3 spells CASSVVEGGELFF. The CDR3 DNA is TGTGCCAGCAGCGTAGTCGAGGGTGGGGAGCTGTTTTTT.